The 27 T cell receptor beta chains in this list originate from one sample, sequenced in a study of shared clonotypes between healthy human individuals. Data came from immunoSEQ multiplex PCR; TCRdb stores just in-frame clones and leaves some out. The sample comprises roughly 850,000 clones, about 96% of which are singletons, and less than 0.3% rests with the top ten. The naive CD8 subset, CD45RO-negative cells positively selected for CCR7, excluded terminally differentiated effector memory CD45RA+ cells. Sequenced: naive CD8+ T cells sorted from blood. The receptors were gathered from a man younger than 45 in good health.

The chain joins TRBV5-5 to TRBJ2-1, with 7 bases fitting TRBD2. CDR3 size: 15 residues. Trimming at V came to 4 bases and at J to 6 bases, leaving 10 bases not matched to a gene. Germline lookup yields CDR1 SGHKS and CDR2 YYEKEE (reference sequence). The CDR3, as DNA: TGTGCCAGCAGCCCACCTAACGGGGAGGGCAATGAGCAGTTCTTC. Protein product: CASSPPNGEGNEQFF.

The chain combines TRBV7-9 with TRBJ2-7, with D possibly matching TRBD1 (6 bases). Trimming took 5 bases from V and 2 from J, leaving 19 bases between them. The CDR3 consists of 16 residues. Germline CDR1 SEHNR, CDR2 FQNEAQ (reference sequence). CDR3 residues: CASSPPGTITTYEQYF. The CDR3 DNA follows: TGTGCCAGCAGCCCGCCCGGGACAATAACTACCTACGAGCAGTACTTC.

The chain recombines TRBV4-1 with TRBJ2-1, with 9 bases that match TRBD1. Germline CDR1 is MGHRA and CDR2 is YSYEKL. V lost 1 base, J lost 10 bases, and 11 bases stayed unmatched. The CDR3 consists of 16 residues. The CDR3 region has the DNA TGCGCCAGCAGCCAAGGGTCTGGACAGGGGTCACGGGAGCAGTTCTTC. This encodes CASSQGSGQGSREQFF.

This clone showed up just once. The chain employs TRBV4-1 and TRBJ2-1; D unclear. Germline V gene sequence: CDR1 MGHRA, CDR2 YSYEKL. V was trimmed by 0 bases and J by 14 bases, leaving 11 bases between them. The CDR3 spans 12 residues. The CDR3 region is CASSQEPPSKFF. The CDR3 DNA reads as TGCGCCAGCAGCCAAGAACCCCCGTCGAAGTTCTTC.

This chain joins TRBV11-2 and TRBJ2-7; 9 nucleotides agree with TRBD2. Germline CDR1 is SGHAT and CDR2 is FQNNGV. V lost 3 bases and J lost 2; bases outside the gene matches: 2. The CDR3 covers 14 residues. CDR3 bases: TGTGCCAGCAGCTTGGCTAGCGGGACCTACGAGCAGTACTTC. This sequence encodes CASSLASGTYEQYF. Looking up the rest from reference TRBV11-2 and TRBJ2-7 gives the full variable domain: EAGVAQSPRYKIIEKRQSVAFWCNPISGHATLYWYQQILGQGPKLLIQFQNNGVVDDSQLPKDRFSAERLKGVDSTLKIQPAKLEDSAVYLCASSLASGTYEQYFGPGTRLTVT.

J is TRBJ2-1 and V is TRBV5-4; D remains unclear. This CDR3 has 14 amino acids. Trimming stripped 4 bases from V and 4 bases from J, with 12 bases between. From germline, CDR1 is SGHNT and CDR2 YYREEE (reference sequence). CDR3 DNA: TGTGCCAGCAGCCCTTTCGGATTGTACAATGAGCAGTTCTTC. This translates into CASSPFGLYNEQFF.

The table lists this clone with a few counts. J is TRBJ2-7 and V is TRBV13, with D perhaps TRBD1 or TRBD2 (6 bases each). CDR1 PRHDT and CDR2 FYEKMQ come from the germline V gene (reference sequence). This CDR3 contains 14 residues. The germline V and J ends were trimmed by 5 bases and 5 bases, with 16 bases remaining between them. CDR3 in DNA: TGTGCCAGCAGCCCACGTGGGGGGCCGAACGAGCAGTACTTC. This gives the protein CASSPRGGPNEQYF.

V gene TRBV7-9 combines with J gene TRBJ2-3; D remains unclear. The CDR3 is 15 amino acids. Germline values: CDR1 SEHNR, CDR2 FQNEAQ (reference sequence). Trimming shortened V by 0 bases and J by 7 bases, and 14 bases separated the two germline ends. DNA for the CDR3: TGTGCCAGCAGCTTAGCAGCCTTGGGATGGAATACGCAGTATTTT. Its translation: CASSLAALGWNTQYF. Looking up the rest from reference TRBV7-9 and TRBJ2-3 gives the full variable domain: DTGVSQNPRHKITKRGQNVTFRCDPISEHNRLYWYRQTLGQGPEFLTYFQNEAQLEKSRLLSDRFSAERPKGSFSTLEIQRTEQGDSAMYLCASSLAALGWNTQYFGPGTRLTVL.

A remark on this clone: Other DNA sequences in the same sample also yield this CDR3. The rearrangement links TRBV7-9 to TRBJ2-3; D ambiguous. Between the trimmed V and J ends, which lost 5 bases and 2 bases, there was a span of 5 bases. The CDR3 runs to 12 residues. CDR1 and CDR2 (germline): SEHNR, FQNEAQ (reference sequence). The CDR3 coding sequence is TGTGCCAGCAGCCCTAACACAGATACGCAGTATTTT. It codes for CASSPNTDTQYF.

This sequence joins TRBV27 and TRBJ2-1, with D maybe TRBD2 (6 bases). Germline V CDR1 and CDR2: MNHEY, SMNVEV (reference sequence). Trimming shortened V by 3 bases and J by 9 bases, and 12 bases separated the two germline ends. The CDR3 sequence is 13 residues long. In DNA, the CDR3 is TGTGCCAGCAGTTTTAGCGGCCCCGGTGAGCAGTTCTTC. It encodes CASSFSGPGEQFF.

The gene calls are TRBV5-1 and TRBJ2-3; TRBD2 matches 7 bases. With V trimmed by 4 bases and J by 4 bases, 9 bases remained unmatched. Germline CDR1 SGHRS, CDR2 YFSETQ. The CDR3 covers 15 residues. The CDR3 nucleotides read TGCGCCAGCAGCCTGAGTGAGGGGAGGGCAGATACGCAGTATTTT. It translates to CASSLSEGRADTQYF.

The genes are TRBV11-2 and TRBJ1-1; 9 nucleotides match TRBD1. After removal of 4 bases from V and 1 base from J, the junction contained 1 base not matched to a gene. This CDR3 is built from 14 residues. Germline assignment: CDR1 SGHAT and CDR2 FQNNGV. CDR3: CASSWGQGNTEAFF. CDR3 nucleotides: TGTGCCAGCAGCTGGGGACAGGGGAACACTGAAGCTTTCTTT.

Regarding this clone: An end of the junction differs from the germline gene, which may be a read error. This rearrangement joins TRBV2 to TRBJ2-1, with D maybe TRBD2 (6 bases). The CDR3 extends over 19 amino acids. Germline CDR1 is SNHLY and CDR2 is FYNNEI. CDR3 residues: CASNEAPAPKTSGHNEQFF. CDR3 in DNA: TGTGCCAGCAATGAAGCTCCAGCCCCCAAGACTAGTGGGCACAATGAGCAGTTCTTC.

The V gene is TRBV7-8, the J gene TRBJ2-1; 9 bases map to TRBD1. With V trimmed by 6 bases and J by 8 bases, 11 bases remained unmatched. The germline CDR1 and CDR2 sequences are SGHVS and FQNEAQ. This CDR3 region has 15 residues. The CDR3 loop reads CASSLQGAYVYEQFF. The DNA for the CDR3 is TGTGCCAGCAGTCTACAGGGGGCGTATGTGTATGAGCAGTTCTTC.

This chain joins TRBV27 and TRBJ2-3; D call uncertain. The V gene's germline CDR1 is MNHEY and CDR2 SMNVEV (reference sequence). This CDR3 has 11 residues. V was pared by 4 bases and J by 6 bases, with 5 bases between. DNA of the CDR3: TGTGCCAGCAGTTCGTTTGATACGCAGTATTTT. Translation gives CASSSFDTQYF.

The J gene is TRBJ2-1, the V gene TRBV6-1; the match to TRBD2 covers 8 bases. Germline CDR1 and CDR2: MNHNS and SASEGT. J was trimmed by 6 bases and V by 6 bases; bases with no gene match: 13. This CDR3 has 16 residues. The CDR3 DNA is TGTGCCAGCAGCGAACTAAGCGGGAGAGGGTCCAATGAGCAGTTCTTC. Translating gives CASSELSGRGSNEQFF.

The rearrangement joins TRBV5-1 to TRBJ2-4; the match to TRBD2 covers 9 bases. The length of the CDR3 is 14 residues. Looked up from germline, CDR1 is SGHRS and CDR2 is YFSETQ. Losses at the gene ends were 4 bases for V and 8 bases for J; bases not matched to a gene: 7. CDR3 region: CASSVAGERYIQYF. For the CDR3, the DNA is TGCGCCAGCAGCGTAGCGGGAGAGAGGTACATTCAGTACTTC.

CDR3 in amino acids: CASSPPQGIQETQYF. In DNA form, the CDR3 reads TGTGCCAGCAGCCCGCCCCAGGGTATCCAAGAGACCCAGTACTTC. This rearrangement joins TRBV7-9 to TRBJ2-5, with D maybe TRBD1 (5 bases). The CDR3 contains 15 residues. Germline CDR1 is SEHNR and CDR2 is FQNEAQ (reference sequence). With 5 bases removed from V and 1 base from J, the gap between germline ends came to 14 bases.

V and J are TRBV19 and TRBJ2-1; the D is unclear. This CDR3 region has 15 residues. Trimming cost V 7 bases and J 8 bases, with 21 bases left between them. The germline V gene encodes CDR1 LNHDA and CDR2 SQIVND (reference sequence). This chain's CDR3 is CASNPLYSDNDEQFF. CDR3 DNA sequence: TGTGCCAGTAACCCCCTTTATTCGGATAACGATGAGCAGTTCTTC.

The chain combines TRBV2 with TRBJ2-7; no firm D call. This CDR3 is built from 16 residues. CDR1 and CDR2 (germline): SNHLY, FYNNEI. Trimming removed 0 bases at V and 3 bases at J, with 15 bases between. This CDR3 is CASSEAWTGVNYEQYF. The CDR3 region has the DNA TGTGCCAGCAGTGAAGCGTGGACCGGAGTAAACTACGAGCAGTACTTC. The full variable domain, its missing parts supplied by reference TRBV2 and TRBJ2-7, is EPEVTQTPSHQVTQMGQEVILRCVPISNHLYFYWYRQILGQKVEFLVSFYNNEISEKSEIFDDQFSVERPDGSNFTLKIRSTKLEDSAMYFCASSEAWTGVNYEQYFGPGTRLTVT.

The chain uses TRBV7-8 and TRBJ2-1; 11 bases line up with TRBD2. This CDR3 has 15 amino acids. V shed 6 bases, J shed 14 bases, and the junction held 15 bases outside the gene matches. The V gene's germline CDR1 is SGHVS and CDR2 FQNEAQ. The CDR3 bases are TGTGCCAGCAGTCTAGGGCCTAGCGGGAGGCCCAGGGAGTTCTTC. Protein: CASSLGPSGRPREFF.

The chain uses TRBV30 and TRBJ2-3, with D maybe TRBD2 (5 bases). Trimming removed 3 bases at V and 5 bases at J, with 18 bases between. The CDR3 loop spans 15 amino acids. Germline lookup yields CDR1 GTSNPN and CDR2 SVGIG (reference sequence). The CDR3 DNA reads TGTGCCTGGAGCGGGGTGGGCGGCGCAGTAGATACGCAGTATTTT. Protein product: CAWSGVGGAVDTQYF.

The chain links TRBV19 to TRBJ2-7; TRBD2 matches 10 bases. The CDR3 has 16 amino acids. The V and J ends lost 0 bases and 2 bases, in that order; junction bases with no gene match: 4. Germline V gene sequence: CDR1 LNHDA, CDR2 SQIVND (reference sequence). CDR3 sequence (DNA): TGTGCCAGTAGTATAGATCAACTAGCGGGACCCTACGAGCAGTACTTC. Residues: CASSIDQLAGPYEQYF.

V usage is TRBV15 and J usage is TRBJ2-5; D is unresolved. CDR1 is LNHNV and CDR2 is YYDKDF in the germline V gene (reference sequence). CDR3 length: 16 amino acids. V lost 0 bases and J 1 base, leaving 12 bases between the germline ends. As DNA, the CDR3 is TGTGCCACCAGCAGAGATATTCCAAGAAGCCAAGAGACCCAGTACTTC. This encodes CATSRDIPRSQETQYF.

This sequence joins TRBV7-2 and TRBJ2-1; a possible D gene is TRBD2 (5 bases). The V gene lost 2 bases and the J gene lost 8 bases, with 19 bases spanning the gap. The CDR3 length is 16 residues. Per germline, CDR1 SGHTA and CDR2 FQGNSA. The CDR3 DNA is TGTGCCAGCAGCTTAACCCTAGCTCTTGGGGTTGATGAGCAGTTCTTC. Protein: CASSLTLALGVDEQFF.

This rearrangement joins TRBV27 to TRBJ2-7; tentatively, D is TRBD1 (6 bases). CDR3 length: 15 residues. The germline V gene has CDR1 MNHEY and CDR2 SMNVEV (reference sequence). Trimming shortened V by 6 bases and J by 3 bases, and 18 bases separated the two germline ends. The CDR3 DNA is TGTGCCAGCAGACTAACAGGGCAGGGGAACTACGAGCAGTACTTC. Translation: CASRLTGQGNYEQYF.

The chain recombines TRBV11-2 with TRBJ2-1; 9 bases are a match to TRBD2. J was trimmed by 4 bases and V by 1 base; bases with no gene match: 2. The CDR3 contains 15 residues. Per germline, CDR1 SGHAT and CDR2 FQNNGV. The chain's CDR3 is CASSLVAGEYNEQFF. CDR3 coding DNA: TGTGCCAGCAGCTTAGTAGCGGGAGAGTACAATGAGCAGTTCTTC. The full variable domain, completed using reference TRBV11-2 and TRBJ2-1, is EAGVAQSPRYKIIEKRQSVAFWCNPISGHATLYWYQQILGQGPKLLIQFQNNGVVDDSQLPKDRFSAERLKGVDSTLKIQPAKLEDSAVYLCASSLVAGEYNEQFFGPGTRLTVL.